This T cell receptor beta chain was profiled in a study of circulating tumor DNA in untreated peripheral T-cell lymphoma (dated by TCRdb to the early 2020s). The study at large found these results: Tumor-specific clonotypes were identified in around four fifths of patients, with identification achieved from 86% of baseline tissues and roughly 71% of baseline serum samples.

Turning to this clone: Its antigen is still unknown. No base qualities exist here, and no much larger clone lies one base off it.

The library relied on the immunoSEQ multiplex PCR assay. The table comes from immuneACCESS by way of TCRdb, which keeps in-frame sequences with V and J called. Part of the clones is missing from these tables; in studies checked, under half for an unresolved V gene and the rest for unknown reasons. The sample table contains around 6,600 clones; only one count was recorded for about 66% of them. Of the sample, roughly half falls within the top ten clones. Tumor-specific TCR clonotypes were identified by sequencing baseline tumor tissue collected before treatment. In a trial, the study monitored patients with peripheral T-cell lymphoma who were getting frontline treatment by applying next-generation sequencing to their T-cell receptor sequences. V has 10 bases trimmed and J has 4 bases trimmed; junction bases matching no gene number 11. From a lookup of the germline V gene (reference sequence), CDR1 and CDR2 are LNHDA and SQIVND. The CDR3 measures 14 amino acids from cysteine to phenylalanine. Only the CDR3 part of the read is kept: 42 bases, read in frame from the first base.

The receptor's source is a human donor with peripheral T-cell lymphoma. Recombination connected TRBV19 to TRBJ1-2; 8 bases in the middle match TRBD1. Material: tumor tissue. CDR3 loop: CATADRGGSYGYTF. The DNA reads TGTGCCACTGCAGACAGGGGAGGCAGCTATGGCTACACCTTC.